One and the same sample provided the 32 T cell receptor beta chains below, sequenced in a study of T cells after yellow fever vaccination. From the 5' RACE reads, TCRdb called clonotypes with MiXCR, one entry per CDR3 protein. The sample lists hundreds of thousands of distinct CDR3 sequences; 15% to 20% were seen once. Sequences were derived from PBMCs, sampled 15 days after the yellow fever booster vaccination. The receptors were gathered from a young man who received the YFV17D yellow fever vaccine.

CDR3 coding DNA: TGTGCCAGCAGTTCGCTAGCGGGAGGTAATTACAATGAGCAGTTCTTC. Amino acid sequence: CASSSLAGGNYNEQFF. This chain joins TRBV25-1 and TRBJ2-1, with TRBD2 matching 11 bases. This CDR3 has 16 residues. J was trimmed by 4 bases and V by 5 bases; bases with no gene match: 7. In germline, CDR1 is MGHDK, CDR2 SYGVNS.

There are a few counts of this clonotype. V gene TRBV5-4 combines with J gene TRBJ2-1; D gene unclear. V lost 4 bases to trimming and J lost 9 bases, with 14 bases between them. The CDR3 is 13 residues long. Germline CDR1 reads SGHNT; CDR2 reads YYREEE (reference sequence). CDR3 sequence: CASSPESFREQFF. CDR3 coding DNA: TGTGCCAGCAGCCCCGAGAGTTTTCGTGAGCAGTTCTTC. Supplemented by reference TRBV5-4 and TRBJ2-1, the full variable domain reads ETGVTQSPTHLIKTRGQQVTLRCSSQSGHNTVSWYQQALGQGPQFIFQYYREEENGRGNFPPRFSGLQFPNYSSELNVNALELDDSALYLCASSPESFREQFFGPGTRLTVL.

This clonotype was seen just once. V and J are TRBV10-1 and TRBJ2-1; TRBD2 matches 10 bases. The CDR3 sequence is 14 residues long. V gave up 3 bases and J gave up 8 bases; unmatched junction bases: 4. The germline V gene has CDR1 WNHNN and CDR2 SYGVQD (reference sequence). In nucleotides, the CDR3 is TGCGCCAGCAGTGATTCTAGCGGGAGCTATGAGCAGTTCTTC. Protein product: CASSDSSGSYEQFF.

This clonotype has a handful of counts. The V gene is TRBV7-2, the J gene TRBJ2-7, with 7 bases that match TRBD2. The CDR3 is 15 amino acids. V gave up 1 base and J gave up 2 bases; unmatched junction bases: 5. CDR1 and CDR2 from the germline V gene are SGHTA and FQGNSA. CDR3 coding DNA: TGTGCCAGCAGCTTAGGGGGACTACCAACCTACGAGCAGTACTTC. Protein: CASSLGGLPTYEQYF.

The chain's CDR3 is CASSYSAPTVHEQYF. Written as DNA, the CDR3 is TGTGCCAGCAGTTACTCAGCGCCGACAGTCCACGAGCAGTACTTC. This rearrangement joins TRBV6-2 or TRBV6-3 to TRBJ2-7, with a possible D match to TRBD1 (5 bases). The CDR3 is 15 amino acids. V dropped 0 bases and J dropped 5 bases, with 14 bases sitting between them. The germline CDR1 and CDR2 sequences are MNHEY and SVGEGT.

This clonotype was seen a handful of times. The CDR3 DNA sequence: TGTGCCAGCAGCGGGGGACTAGCGGGAGTGAGGGAGCAGTACTTC. It translates to CASSGGLAGVREQYF. The chain combines TRBV5-6 with TRBJ2-7; 14 positions match TRBD2. Germline loops: CDR1 SGHDT, CDR2 YYEEEE. CDR3 length: 15 amino acids. V was clipped by 4 bases and J by 7 bases; unmatched bases: 7.

J is TRBJ2-3 and V is TRBV5-6; D is ambiguous. V was shortened by 5 bases and J by 4 bases, with 17 bases between the two germline ends. CDR1 and CDR2 (germline): SGHDT, YYEEEE. CDR3 length equals 15 residues. The CDR3 bases are TGTGCCAGCAGGGGGTGGGCCTCTCTACCAGATACGCAGTATTTT. It translates to CASRGWASLPDTQYF.

The chain has TRBV7-8 and TRBJ1-2; the D is unclear. CDR1 is SGHVS and CDR2 is FQNEAQ in the germline V gene. The length of the CDR3 is 15 residues. V was cut by 5 bases and J by 6 bases, with 19 bases left in between. In nucleotides, the CDR3 is TGTGCCAGCAGCCCGACCTGGGGATCGGGGAATGGCTACACCTTC. This encodes CASSPTWGSGNGYTF.

CDR3 residues: CASSVDGTANSPLHF. The CDR3 region has the DNA TGTGCCAGCAGCGTAGATGGGACAGCTAATTCACCCCTCCACTTT. The chain recombines TRBV9 with TRBJ1-6; 7 positions agree with TRBD1. V was pared by 0 bases and J by 6 bases, with 3 bases of the junction left unmatched. Germline V lookup: CDR1 SGDLS, CDR2 YYNGEE. This CDR3 spans 15 amino acids.

At least ten counts were recorded for this clonotype. The rearrangement links TRBV7-2 to TRBJ2-2; 12 nucleotides align to TRBD1. The ends lost 8 bases at V and 7 bases at J; junction bases unmatched: 8. Germline CDR1 is SGHTA and CDR2 is FQGNSA. This CDR3 has 15 residues. CDR3 sequence reads: CASCWGTGGFGELFF. In DNA, the CDR3 is TGTGCCAGCTGCTGGGGGACAGGGGGCTTCGGGGAGCTGTTTTTT. Based on the CDR3 plus reference TRBV7-2 and TRBJ2-2, the full variable domain is GAGVSQSPSNKVTEKGKDVELRCDPISGHTALYWYRQSLGQGLEFLIYFQGNSAPDKSGLPSDRFSAERTGGSVSTLTIQRTQQEDSAVYLCASCWGTGGFGELFFGEGSRLTVL.

The chain recombines TRBV5-4 with TRBJ2-2; D could derive from TRBD1 or TRBD2 (5 bases each). This CDR3 is built from 15 residues. Germline values: CDR1 SGHNT, CDR2 YYREEE (reference sequence). V lost 4 bases and J 1 base, leaving 11 bases between the germline ends. CDR3 nucleotides: TGTGCCAGCAGCCGGGACCAGTTGAACACCGGGGAGCTGTTTTTT. Protein: CASSRDQLNTGELFF.

The table lists this clonotype with a few counts. The CDR3 nucleotides are TGTGCCAGCAGCTTGGGACTAGCTATCGCGTTGGGAGATACGCAGTATTTT. Translation: CASSLGLAIALGDTQYF. This rearrangement joins TRBV5-8 to TRBJ2-3; 7 bases agree with TRBD2. Trimming took 0 bases from V and 5 from J; bases not matched to a gene: 12. Germline CDR1 SGHTS, CDR2 YDEGEE. This CDR3 has 17 amino acids.

This chain links TRBV10-3 with TRBJ2-3; maybe TRBD2 (5 bases). The germline V and J ends were trimmed by 2 bases and 6 bases, with 18 bases remaining between them. Germline V gene data show CDR1 as ENHRY and CDR2 as SYGVKD. This CDR3 has 16 amino acids. Here the CDR3 reads CAISEVTTVSPDTQYF. CDR3 in DNA: TGTGCCATCAGTGAGGTGACTACCGTCTCGCCGGATACGCAGTATTTT.

This clonotype was seen a few times. This chain joins TRBV29-1 and TRBJ2-1, with D uncertain. The germline gives CDR1 SQVTM, CDR2 ANQGSEA. The V end lost 3 bases, the J end lost 6 bases, and 15 bases lay between the germline ends. The length of the CDR3 is 14 residues. The CDR3 is CSVDPLGSFNEQFF. The CDR3, as DNA: TGCAGCGTTGACCCCCTCGGCAGTTTCAATGAGCAGTTCTTC.

The rearrangement links TRBV18 to TRBJ2-7, with D perhaps matching TRBD1 or TRBD2 (6 bases each). V shed 4 bases and J shed 2 bases, with 12 bases lying between them. The CDR3 has 14 amino acids. Germline values: CDR1 KGHSH, CDR2 LQKENI. The chain's CDR3 is CASSLTGATYEQYF. The CDR3 nucleotides read TGTGCCAGCTCACTAACGGGGGCCACCTACGAGCAGTACTTC. Full variable domain (missing parts from reference TRBV18 and TRBJ2-7): NAGVMQNPRHLVRRRGQEARLRCSPMKGHSHVYWYRQLPEEGLKFMVYLQKENIIDESGMPKERFSAEFPKEGPSILRIQQVVRGDSAAYFCASSLTGATYEQYFGPGTRLTVT.

This clonotype has only a few counts. This chain connects TRBV9 to TRBJ2-1, with D hard to call. The CDR3 covers 12 residues. The germline V gene has CDR1 SGDLS and CDR2 YYNGEE. V lost 3 bases and J 10 bases, leaving 11 bases between the germline ends. The CDR3 sequence is CASSGSPQEQFF. For the CDR3, the DNA is TGTGCCAGCAGCGGTAGCCCCCAAGAGCAGTTCTTC. The full variable domain, its missing parts supplied by reference TRBV9 and TRBJ2-1, is DSGVTQTPKHLITATGQRVTLRCSPRSGDLSVYWYQQSLDQGLQFLIQYYNGEERAKGNILERFSAQQFPDLHSELNLSSLELGDSALYFCASSGSPQEQFFGPGTRLTVL.

This clonotype has at least ten counts. One junction end disagrees with the germline gene, perhaps due to a read error. The rearrangement uses TRBV6-1 and TRBJ2-2; D not certain. Germline V CDR1 and CDR2: MNHNS, SASEGT. This CDR3 is 14 amino acids long. CDR3 sequence: CASIEATHTGELFF. The CDR3 DNA follows: TGTGCCAGCATTGAAGCTACCCACACCGGGGAGCTGTTTTTT.

The genes are TRBV29-1 and TRBJ2-1; TRBD2 matches 10 bases. This CDR3 region has 14 residues. Germline assignment: CDR1 SQVTM and CDR2 ANQGSEA. V trimming: 6 bases; J trimming: 4 bases; junction bases outside the gene matches: 6. CDR3: CSVGRLAGYNEQFF. In DNA, the CDR3 is TGCAGCGTGGGACGACTAGCGGGTTACAATGAGCAGTTCTTC.

The rearrangement links TRBV12-3 or TRBV12-4 to TRBJ2-2; D unresolved. V lost 5 bases, J lost 4 bases, and 11 bases lay in between. The CDR3 covers 14 residues. CDR3 in DNA: TGTGCCAGCAGTACAGTGCTAACCACCGGGGAGCTGTTTTTT. Its translation: CASSTVLTTGELFF.

This clonotype has just a few counts. The chain combines TRBV7-9 with TRBJ2-1; 9 positions match TRBD1. The CDR3 loop spans 16 amino acids. The germline V gene has CDR1 SEHNR and CDR2 FQNEAQ (reference sequence). V dropped 5 bases and J dropped 8; count of bases not matched to a gene: 13. The CDR3 DNA is TGTGCCAGCAGCACAAACCGGGACAGGGTAGGGGATGAGCAGTTCTTC. This translates into CASSTNRDRVGDEQFF. Based on the CDR3 plus reference TRBV7-9 and TRBJ2-1, the full variable domain is DTGVSQNPRHKITKRGQNVTFRCDPISEHNRLYWYRQTLGQGPEFLTYFQNEAQLEKSRLLSDRFSAERPKGSFSTLEIQRTEQGDSAMYLCASSTNRDRVGDEQFFGPGTRLTVL.

The chain has TRBV30 and TRBJ2-7; 9 bases are shared with TRBD1. The germline gives CDR1 GTSNPN, CDR2 SVGIG (reference sequence). V lost 7 bases to trimming and J lost 9 bases; unmatched junction nucleotides: 16. CDR3 length: 14 residues. The CDR3 DNA reads as TGTGCCTACGCAGCGACAGGGGGACGCACAGGGCAGTACTTC. Amino acid sequence: CAYAATGGRTGQYF.

The gene calls are TRBV5-5 and TRBJ1-5; D remains ambiguous. Germline loops: CDR1 SGHKS, CDR2 YYEKEE (reference sequence). CDR3 size: 14 residues. V lost 4 bases to trimming and J lost 6 bases, with 14 bases between them. DNA of the CDR3: TGTGCCAGCAGCGCGGACGGTACGGGTCAGCCCCAGCATTTT. It codes for CASSADGTGQPQHF.

This clonotype was counted a single time. Sequence at one end of the junction differs from germline and may be a read error. The chain is built from TRBV13 and TRBJ2-1; no reliable D call. The CDR3 length is 16 residues. Germline CDR1 reads PRHDT; CDR2 reads FYEKMQ (reference sequence). The CDR3 DNA is TGTGCCATCAGCCCCGGGCGACTTCGCTCGTACAATGAGCAGTTCTTC. Protein: CAISPGRLRSYNEQFF. The full variable domain, with the rest looked up from reference TRBV13 and TRBJ2-1, is AAGVIQSPRHLIKEKRETATLKCYPIPRHDTVYWYQQGPGQDPQFLISFYEKMQSDKGSIPDRFSAQQFSDYHSELNMSSLELGDSALYFCAISPGRLRSYNEQFFGPGTRLTVL.

The chain couples TRBV5-1 to TRBJ2-7; 8 nucleotides match TRBD1. This CDR3 comprises 15 residues. V trimming: 2 bases; J trimming: 2 bases; junction bases outside the gene matches: 6. CDR1 and CDR2 from the germline V gene are SGHRS and YFSETQ. This chain's CDR3 is CASSFGSGQAYEQYF. As DNA, the CDR3 is TGCGCCAGCAGCTTTGGGTCGGGACAGGCCTACGAGCAGTACTTC.

This clonotype has just one count. The V call is TRBV5-6, the J call TRBJ1-5, with D possibly being TRBD1 (6 bases). The CDR3 extends over 15 amino acids. Germline V gives CDR1 SGHDT, CDR2 YYEEEE. V was cut by 4 bases and J by 7 bases, with 18 bases left in between. In DNA, the CDR3 is TGTGCCAGCAGCCTTAAGGGGGGGGTCAAACAGCCCCAGCATTTT. It codes for CASSLKGGVKQPQHF.

The chain employs TRBV7-8 and TRBJ2-5, with D tentatively TRBD2 (6 bases). Germline lookup yields CDR1 SGHVS and CDR2 FQNEAQ. The CDR3 consists of 16 residues. Trimming removed 1 base from V and 2 bases from J, with 14 bases in between. CDR3 sequence (DNA): TGTGCCAGCAGCTTAGGTGGAGGGAGACAGCAAGAGACCCAGTACTTC. Translating gives CASSLGGGRQQETQYF.

In this sample, this clonotype turned up many times. The V call is TRBV7-9, the J call TRBJ2-1, with 13 bases matching TRBD2. This CDR3 contains 17 residues. CDR1 SEHNR and CDR2 FQNEAQ come from the germline V gene (reference sequence). V was clipped by 4 bases and J by 6 bases; unmatched bases: 9. CDR3 protein: CASSSGLAGDFGNEQFF. CDR3 coding DNA: TGTGCCAGCAGCTCTGGACTAGCGGGAGATTTCGGCAATGAGCAGTTCTTC.

The chain has TRBV19 and TRBJ2-5; D gene ambiguous. CDR1 and CDR2 from the germline V gene are LNHDA and SQIVND (reference sequence). The CDR3 is 15 residues long. V lost 3 bases, J lost 0 bases, and 11 bases lay in between. CDR3 in DNA: TGTGCCAGTAGTATTAGTCGAGTGTACCAAGAGACCCAGTACTTC. It specifies CASSISRVYQETQYF.

This clonotype was counted only a few times. V usage is TRBV7-8 and J usage is TRBJ2-1; the D is unclear. The CDR3 spans 15 residues. Germline loops: CDR1 SGHVS, CDR2 FQNEAQ. Trimming left V 4 bases short and J 2 bases short, with 12 bases between. CDR3 sequence reads: CASSSTYSPYNEQFF. DNA of the CDR3: TGTGCCAGCAGCTCGACTTATTCTCCCTACAATGAGCAGTTCTTC.

This clonotype was seen a handful of times. This chain connects TRBV20-1 to TRBJ2-3; 8 nucleotides agree with TRBD2. Trimming at V came to 0 bases and at J to 6 bases, leaving 14 bases not matched to a gene. The CDR3 covers 17 residues. The germline V gene encodes CDR1 DFQATT and CDR2 SNEGSKA (reference sequence). The CDR3 reads CSARDPLRREGVDTQYF. CDR3 nucleotides: TGCAGTGCTAGAGATCCTCTGAGACGGGAGGGCGTCGATACGCAGTATTTT.

The rearrangement links TRBV7-3 to TRBJ2-2; D not certain. The germline CDR1 and CDR2 sequences are SGHTA and FQGTGA. The length of the CDR3 is 15 residues. V lost 5 bases and J lost 3, with 13 bases in between. The chain's CDR3 is CASSPGSRHTGELFF. CDR3 DNA: TGTGCCAGCAGCCCAGGATCGAGACACACCGGGGAGCTGTTTTTT. Complete variable domain (other parts from reference TRBV7-3 and TRBJ2-2): GAGVSQTPSNKVTEKGKYVELRCDPISGHTALYWYRQSLGQGPEFLIYFQGTGAADDSGLPNDRFFAVRPEGSVSTLKIQRTERGDSAVYLCASSPGSRHTGELFFGEGSRLTVL.

The V call is TRBV12-3 or TRBV12-4, the J call TRBJ2-1; D gene uncertain. V was pared by 10 bases and J by 7 bases, with 14 bases between. CDR3 size: 12 residues. The chain's CDR3 is CATKPIGNEQFF. The CDR3 DNA reads TGTGCCACCAAGCCCATTGGGAATGAGCAGTTCTTC.